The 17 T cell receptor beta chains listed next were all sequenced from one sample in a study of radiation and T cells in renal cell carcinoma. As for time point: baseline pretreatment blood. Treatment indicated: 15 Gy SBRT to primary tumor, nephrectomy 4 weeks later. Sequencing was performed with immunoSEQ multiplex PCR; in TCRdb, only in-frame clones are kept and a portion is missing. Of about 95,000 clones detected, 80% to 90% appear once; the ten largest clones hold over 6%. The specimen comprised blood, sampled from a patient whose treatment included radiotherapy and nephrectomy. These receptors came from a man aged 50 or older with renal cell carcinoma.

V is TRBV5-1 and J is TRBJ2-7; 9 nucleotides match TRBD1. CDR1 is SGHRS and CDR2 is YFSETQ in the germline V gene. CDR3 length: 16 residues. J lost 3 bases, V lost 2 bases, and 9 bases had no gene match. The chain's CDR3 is CASSLSRDRVIYEQYF. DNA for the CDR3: TGCGCCAGCAGCTTAAGTCGGGACAGGGTGATCTACGAGCAGTACTTC.

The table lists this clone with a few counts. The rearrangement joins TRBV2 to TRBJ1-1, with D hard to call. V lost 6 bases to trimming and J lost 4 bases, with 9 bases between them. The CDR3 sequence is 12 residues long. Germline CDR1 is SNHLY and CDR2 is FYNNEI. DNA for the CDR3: TGTGCCAGCAGGATTGGAGTCACTGAAGCTTTCTTT. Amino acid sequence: CASRIGVTEAFF.

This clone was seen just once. DNA for the CDR3: TGTGCCAGTAGTATCCAGCGGGGGATTCAAGAGACCCAGTACTTC. Translating it yields CASSIQRGIQETQYF. The chain uses TRBV19 and TRBJ2-5; 8 bases match TRBD2. The CDR3 length is 15 residues. V was pared by 3 bases and J by 2 bases, with 5 bases of the junction left unmatched. Germline CDR1 is LNHDA and CDR2 is SQIVND (reference sequence).

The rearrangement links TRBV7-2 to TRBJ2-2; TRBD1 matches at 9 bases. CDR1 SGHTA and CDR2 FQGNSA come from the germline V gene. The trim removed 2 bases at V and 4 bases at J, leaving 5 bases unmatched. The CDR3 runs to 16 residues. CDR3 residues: CASSLYRGRSTGELFF. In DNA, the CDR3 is TGTGCCAGCAGCTTATACAGGGGGCGTAGCACCGGGGAGCTGTTTTTT.

CDR3 nucleotides: TGTGCCAGTAGTACAAGACTAGCTCAAAGCTCCTACAATGAGCAGTTCTTC. It specifies CASSTRLAQSSYNEQFF. The V and J genes are TRBV19 and TRBJ2-1, with 7 bases fitting TRBD2. In germline, CDR1 is LNHDA, CDR2 SQIVND (reference sequence). This CDR3 contains 17 residues. Losses at the gene ends were 4 bases for V and 0 bases for J; bases not matched to a gene: 9.

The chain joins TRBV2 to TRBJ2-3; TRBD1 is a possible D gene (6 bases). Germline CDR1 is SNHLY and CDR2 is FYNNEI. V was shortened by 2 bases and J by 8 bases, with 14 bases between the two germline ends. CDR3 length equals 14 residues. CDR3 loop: CASSEINRDGTQYF. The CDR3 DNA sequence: TGTGCCAGCAGTGAAATAAACAGGGATGGTACGCAGTATTTT.

CDR3 bases: TGTGCCAGCAGCGTAGTGGGTAGTGGGTCCTACAATGAGCAGTTCTTC. Protein: CASSVVGSGSYNEQFF. V and J are TRBV9 and TRBJ2-1; D unresolved. This CDR3 is 16 amino acids long. CDR1 is SGDLS, CDR2 YYNGEE, per germline. Trimming took 0 bases from V and 1 from J, leaving 11 bases between them.

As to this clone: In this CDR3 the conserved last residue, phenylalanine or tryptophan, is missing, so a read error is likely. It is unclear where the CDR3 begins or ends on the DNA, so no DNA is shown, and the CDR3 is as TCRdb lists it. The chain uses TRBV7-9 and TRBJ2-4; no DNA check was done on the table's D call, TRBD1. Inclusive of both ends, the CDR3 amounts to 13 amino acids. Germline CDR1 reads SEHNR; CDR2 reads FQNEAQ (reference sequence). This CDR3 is CASSFLGTGTFHL.

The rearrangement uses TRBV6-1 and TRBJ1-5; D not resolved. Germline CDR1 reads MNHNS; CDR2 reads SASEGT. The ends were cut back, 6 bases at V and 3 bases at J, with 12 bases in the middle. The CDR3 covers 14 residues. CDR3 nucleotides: TGTGCCAGCAGCCTGACTGACTACAATCAGCCCCAGCATTTT. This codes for CASSLTDYNQPQHF.

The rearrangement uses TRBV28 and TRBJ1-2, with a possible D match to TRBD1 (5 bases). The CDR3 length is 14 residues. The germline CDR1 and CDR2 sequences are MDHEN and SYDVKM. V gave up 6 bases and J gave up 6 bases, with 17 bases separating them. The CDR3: CASSSRTNLHGYTF. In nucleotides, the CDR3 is TGTGCCAGCAGCTCACGGACAAACCTTCATGGCTACACCTTC.

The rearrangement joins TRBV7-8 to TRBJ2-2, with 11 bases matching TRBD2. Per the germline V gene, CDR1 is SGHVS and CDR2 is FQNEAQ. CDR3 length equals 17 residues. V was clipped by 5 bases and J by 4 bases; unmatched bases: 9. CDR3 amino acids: CASSLGTSGAPTGELFF. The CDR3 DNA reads TGTGCCAGCAGCCTGGGGACTAGCGGAGCCCCCACCGGGGAGCTGTTTTTT.

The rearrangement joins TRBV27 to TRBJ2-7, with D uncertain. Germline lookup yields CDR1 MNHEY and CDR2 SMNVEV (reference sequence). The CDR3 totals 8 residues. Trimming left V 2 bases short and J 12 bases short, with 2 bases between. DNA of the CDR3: TGTGCCAGCAGTTTACCGTACTTC. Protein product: CASSLPYF.

The CDR3 coding sequence is TGCAGCGTTGGGGGATTGACAGCTAGTCAAGAGACCCAGTACTTC. Protein sequence: CSVGGLTASQETQYF. The chain carries TRBV29-1 and TRBJ2-5, with D perhaps matching TRBD1 (5 bases). CDR1 is SQVTM and CDR2 is ANQGSEA in the germline V gene. The CDR3 consists of 15 residues. With 4 bases removed from V and 2 bases from J, the gap between germline ends came to 17 bases.

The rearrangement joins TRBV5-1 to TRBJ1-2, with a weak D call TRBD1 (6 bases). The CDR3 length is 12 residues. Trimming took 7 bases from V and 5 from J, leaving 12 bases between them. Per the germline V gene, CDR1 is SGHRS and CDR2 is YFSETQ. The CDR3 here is CASRDTDYGYTF. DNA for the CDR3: TGCGCCAGCCGGGACACGGATTATGGCTACACCTTC.

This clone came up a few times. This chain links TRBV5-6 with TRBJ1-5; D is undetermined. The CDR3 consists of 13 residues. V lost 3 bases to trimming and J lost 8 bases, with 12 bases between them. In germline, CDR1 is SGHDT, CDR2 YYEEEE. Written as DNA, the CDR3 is TGTGCCAGCAGCTCGCGCTCCCGGGAGCCCCAGCATTTT. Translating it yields CASSSRSREPQHF.

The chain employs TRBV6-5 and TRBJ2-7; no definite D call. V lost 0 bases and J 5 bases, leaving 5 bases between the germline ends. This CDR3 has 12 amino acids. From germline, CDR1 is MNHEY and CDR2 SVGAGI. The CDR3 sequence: CASSYSIHEQYF. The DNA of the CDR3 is TGTGCCAGCAGTTACTCTATCCACGAGCAGTACTTC.

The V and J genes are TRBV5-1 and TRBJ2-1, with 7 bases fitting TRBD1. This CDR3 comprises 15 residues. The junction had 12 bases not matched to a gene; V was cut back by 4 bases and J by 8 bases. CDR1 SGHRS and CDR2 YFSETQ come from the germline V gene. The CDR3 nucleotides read TGCGCCAGCAGCCCGACAGGGCGCCTCTCGGATGAGCAGTTCTTC. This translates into CASSPTGRLSDEQFF.